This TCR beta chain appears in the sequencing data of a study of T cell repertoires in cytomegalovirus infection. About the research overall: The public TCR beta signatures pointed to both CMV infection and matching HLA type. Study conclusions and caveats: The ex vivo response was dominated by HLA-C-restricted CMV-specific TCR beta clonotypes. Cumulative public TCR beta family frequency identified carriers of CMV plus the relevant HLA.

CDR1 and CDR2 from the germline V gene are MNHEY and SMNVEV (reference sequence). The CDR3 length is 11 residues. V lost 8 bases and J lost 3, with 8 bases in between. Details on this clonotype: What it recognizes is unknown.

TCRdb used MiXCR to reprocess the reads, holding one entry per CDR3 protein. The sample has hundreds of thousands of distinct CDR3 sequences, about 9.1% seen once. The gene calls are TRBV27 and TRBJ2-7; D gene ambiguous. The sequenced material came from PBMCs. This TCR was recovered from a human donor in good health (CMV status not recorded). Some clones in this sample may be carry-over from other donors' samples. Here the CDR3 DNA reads TGTGCCAGCGGGCCTTTCTACGAGCAGTACTTC. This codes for CASGPFYEQYF.